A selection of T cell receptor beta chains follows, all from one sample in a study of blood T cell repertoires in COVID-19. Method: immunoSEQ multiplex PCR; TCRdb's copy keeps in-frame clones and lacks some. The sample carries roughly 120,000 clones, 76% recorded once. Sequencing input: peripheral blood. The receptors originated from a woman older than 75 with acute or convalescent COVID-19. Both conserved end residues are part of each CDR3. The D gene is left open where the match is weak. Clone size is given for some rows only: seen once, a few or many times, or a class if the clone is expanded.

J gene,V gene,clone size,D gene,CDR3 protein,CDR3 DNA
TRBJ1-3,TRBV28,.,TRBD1,CASSLQGAASSGNTIYF,TGTGCCAGCAGCCTACAGGGGGCAGCCAGCTCTGGAAACACCATATATTTT
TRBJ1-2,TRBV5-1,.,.,CASRDKLANGYTF,TGCGCCAGTCGGGACAAACTGGCCAATGGCTACACCTTC
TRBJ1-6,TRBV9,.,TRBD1,CASSRDRGNSPLHF,TGTGCCAGCAGCCGAGACAGGGGTAATTCACCCCTCCACTTT
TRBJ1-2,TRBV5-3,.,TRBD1,CARRPRTGGDGNYGYTF,TGTGCCAGAAGACCCCGGACAGGGGGCGATGGGAACTATGGCTACACCTTC
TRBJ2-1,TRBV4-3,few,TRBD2,CASSQDSSGRLNEQFF,TGCGCCAGCAGCCAAGATTCCAGCGGGAGATTGAATGAGCAGTTCTTC
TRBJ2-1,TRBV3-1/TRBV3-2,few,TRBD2,CASSQVTSADNEQFF,TGTGCCAGCAGCCAAGTTACTAGCGCCGACAATGAGCAGTTCTTC
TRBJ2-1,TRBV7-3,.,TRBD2,CASSLVGGNYNEQFF,TGTGCCAGCAGCTTAGTCGGGGGGAACTACAATGAGCAGTTCTTC
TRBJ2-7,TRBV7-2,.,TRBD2,CASSYITGTSGRYEQYF,TGTGCCAGCAGCTACATAACCGGGACTAGCGGGAGGTACGAGCAGTACTTC
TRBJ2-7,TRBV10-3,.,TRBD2,CAIGTSGTYEQYF,TGTGCCATCGGGACTAGCGGGACCTACGAGCAGTACTTC
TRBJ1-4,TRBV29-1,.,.,CSVGQINEKLFF,TGCAGCGTTGGTCAGATTAATGAAAAACTGTTTTTT
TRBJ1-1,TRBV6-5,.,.,CASSPGGYLGTEAFF,TGTGCCAGCAGCCCCGGGGGGTACTTAGGCACTGAAGCTTTCTTT
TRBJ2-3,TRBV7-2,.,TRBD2,CASSPWGGRSTDTQYF,TGTGCCAGCAGCCCCTGGGGGGGACGGAGCACAGATACGCAGTATTTT
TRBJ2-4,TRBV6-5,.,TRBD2,CASRRLAGGPSIQYF,TGTGCCAGCAGAAGACTAGCGGGAGGGCCCAGCATTCAGTACTTC
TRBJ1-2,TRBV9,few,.,CASSSKGGPLYGYTF,TGTGCCAGCAGTTCCAAAGGGGGACCTCTCTATGGCTACACCTTC
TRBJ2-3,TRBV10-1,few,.,CASSVTGSSTDTQYF,TGCGCCAGCAGTGTTACCGGGTCTAGCACAGATACGCAGTATTTT
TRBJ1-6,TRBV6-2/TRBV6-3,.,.,CASSRGGDNSPLHF,TGTGCCAGCAGTCGGGGGGGTGATAATTCACCCCTCCACTTT
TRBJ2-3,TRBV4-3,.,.,CASRDGSGDTDTQYF,TGCGCCAGCAGAGACGGTAGCGGCGACACAGATACGCAGTATTTT
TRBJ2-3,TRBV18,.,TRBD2,CASSLETSGGTDTQYF,TGTGCCAGCTCACTCGAGACTAGCGGGGGCACAGATACGCAGTATTTT
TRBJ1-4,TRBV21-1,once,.,CASSPTGDRANEKLFF,TGTGCCAGCAGCCCCACAGGAGACAGGGCTAATGAAAAACTGTTTTTT
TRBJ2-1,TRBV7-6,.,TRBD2,CASSPRTSGNYNEQFF,TGTGCCAGCAGCCCTAGGACTAGCGGGAACTACAATGAGCAGTTCTTC
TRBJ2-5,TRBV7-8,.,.,CASSYRRLAGETQYF,TGTGCCAGCAGCTATAGGAGGCTAGCTGGCGAGACCCAGTACTTC
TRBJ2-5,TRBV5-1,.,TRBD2,CASSLGAGGRQETQYF,TGCGCCAGCAGCTTGGGGGCGGGGGGGCGTCAAGAGACCCAGTACTTC
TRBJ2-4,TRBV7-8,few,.,CASSLVKGPNIQYF,TGTGCCAGCAGCTTAGTTAAGGGGCCGAACATTCAGTACTTC
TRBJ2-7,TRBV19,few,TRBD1,CASSVRDSLSYEQYF,TGTGCCAGTAGTGTCCGGGACAGCCTTTCCTACGAGCAGTACTTC
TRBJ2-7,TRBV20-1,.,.,CSASGGAPRYEQYF,TGCAGTGCTAGTGGCGGGGCGCCTCGGTACGAGCAGTACTTC
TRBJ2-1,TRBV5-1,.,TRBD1,CASSFGDRYNEQFF,TGCGCCAGCAGCTTTGGGGACAGATACAATGAGCAGTTCTTC
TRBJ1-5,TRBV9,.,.,CASSVAPHSAEPQHF,TGTGCCAGCAGCGTAGCTCCCCATTCCGCGGAGCCCCAGCATTTT
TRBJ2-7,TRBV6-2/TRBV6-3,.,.,CASSRAPYEQYF,TGTGCCAGCAGTCGCGCCCCCTACGAGCAGTACTTC
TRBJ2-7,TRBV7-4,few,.,CASTKAGLSSYEQYF,TGTGCCAGCACCAAGGCGGGACTGAGCTCCTACGAGCAGTACTTC
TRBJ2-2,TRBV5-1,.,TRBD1,CASSTDRGVTGELFF,TGCGCCAGCAGCACGGACAGGGGGGTGACCGGGGAGCTGTTTTTT
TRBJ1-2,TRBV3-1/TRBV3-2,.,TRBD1,CASSHRGQGYTF,TGTGCCAGCAGCCACAGGGGGCAGGGCTACACCTTC
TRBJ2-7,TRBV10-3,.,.,CAISAGSYEQYF,TGTGCCATCAGTGCCGGGTCCTACGAGCAGTACTTC
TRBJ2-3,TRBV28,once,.,CASSSVRDTQYF,TGTGCCAGCAGTTCGGTCCGGGATACGCAGTATTTT
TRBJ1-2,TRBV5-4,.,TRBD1,CASSWRGQGSGYTF,TGTGCCAGCAGCTGGCGGGGACAGGGAAGCGGCTACACCTTC
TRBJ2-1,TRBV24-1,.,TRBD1,CATSDGTGLIFF,TGTGCCACCAGTGACGGGACAGGCTTGATCTTCTTC